This TCR beta chain was captured by sequencing in a study of T and B cells in COVID-19 patients. Study background: The recovered cohort's median age was about 34 years, versus approximately 73 years in active infection. Of approximately 21 active-infection patients, roughly eleven were critically ill with mechanical ventilation or extracorporeal membrane oxygenation. In the active-infection cohort, about 90% of the 20 patients had comorbidities linked to unfavorable COVID-19 outcome.

The V end lost 5 bases, the J end lost 4 bases, and 3 bases lay between the germline ends. This CDR3 is built from 10 residues. The germline gives CDR1 MNHEY, CDR2 SMNVEV (reference sequence). Study-level results: Patients with COVID-19 reportedly showed strongly skewed T cell receptor beta variable and joining gene usage.

BIOMED2 TRB-A/B primer pools were used in multiplex TRB PCR. TCRdb re-analysed the multiplex PCR reads in MiXCR, keeping a single row per CDR3 protein. Of some 8,400 distinct CDR3 sequences detected, 20% to 30% appear once; the ten largest clones hold roughly a sixth. Relative to its sample, this clonotype is medium-sized (0.01 to 0.1%). Its antigen is undetermined. From blood, about 250-500 ng of genomic DNA served as TRB template. This TCR came from a human donor with active COVID-19. The specimen was blood. This chain uses TRBV27 with TRBJ2-7; D not resolved. The CDR3 spells CASSPYEQYF. For the CDR3, the DNA is TGTGCCAGCAGTCCTTACGAGCAGTACTTC.